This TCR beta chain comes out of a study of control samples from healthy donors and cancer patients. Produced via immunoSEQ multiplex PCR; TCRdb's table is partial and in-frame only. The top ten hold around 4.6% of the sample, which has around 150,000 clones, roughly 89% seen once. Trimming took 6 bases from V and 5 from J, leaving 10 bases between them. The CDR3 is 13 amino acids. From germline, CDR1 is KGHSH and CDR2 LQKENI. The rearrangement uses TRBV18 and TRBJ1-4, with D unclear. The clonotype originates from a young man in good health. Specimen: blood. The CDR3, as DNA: TGTGCCAGCTCTATAAACCGCAATGAAAAACTGTTTTTT. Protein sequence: CASSINRNEKLFF.